This T cell receptor beta chain originates from a study of CD8+CD57+ T cells in acquired aplastic anemia. Using genomic DNA as the template, TCR beta VDJ and CDR3 profiling was carried out. A single record per CDR3 protein comes from TCRdb applying MiXCR to the reads. Found here are fewer than 200,000 distinct CDR3 sequences, approximately 48% of them singletons; the top ten hold roughly 13%. A remark on this clonotype: Its target is not known.

Notes on the study in general: Patients shared 25 to 35 CD8+ CDR3 sequences with controls. Patients and healthy controls showed no significant CD8+ Simpson's diversity difference.

Flow cytometry had shown expanded CD8+CD57+ cells in the patients chosen for sequencing. Every patient had severe acquired aplastic anemia. Patient blood was sampled before any therapy had been received. Per the germline V gene, CDR1 is SGHDT and CDR2 is YYEEEE. CDR3 length equals 15 residues. Trimming took off 0 bases at V and 4 bases at J, with 13 bases between the two ends. Sequences were obtained from sorted CD4+, CD8+, or CD8+CD57+ T cells (not recorded which) from PBMCs. The V and J genes are TRBV5-6 and TRBJ1-1; maybe TRBD1 (6 bases). The clonotype originates from a human donor with aplastic anemia. The CDR3 spells CASSLALTGVTEAFF. CDR3 sequence (DNA): TGTGCCAGCAGCTTGGCCCTGACAGGTGTCACTGAAGCTTTCTTT.